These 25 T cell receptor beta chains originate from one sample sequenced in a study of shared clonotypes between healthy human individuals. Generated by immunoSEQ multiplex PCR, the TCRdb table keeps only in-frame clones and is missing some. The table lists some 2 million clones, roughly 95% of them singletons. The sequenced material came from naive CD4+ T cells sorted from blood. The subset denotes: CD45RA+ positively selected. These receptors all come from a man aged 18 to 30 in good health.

The CDR3 reads CASSLDGTGKYEQYF. CDR3 nucleotides: TGTGCCAGCAGCTTGGACGGGACAGGAAAGTACGAGCAGTACTTC. The gene calls are TRBV5-4 and TRBJ2-5; 8 bases line up with TRBD1. The better agreement between TRBJ2-7 and the DNA end casts doubt on the J call. Germline V gene sequence: CDR1 SGHNT, CDR2 YYREEE (reference sequence). The CDR3 runs to 15 residues.

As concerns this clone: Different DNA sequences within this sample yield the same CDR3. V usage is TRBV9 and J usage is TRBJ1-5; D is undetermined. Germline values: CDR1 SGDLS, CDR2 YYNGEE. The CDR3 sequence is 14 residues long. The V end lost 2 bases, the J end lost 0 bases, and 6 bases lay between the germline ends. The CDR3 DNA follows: TGTGCCAGCAGCGTTTCAGATAGCAATCAGCCCCAGCATTTT. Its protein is CASSVSDSNQPQHF.

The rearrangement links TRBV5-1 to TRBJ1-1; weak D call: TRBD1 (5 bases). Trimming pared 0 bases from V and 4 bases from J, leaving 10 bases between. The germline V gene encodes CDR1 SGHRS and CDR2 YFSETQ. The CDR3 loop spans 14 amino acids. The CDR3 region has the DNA TGCGCCAGCAGCTTGGCCCTAGGGGCCACTGAAGCTTTCTTT. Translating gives CASSLALGATEAFF.

CDR3 sequence (DNA): TGCGCCAGCAGCCAAGATACGACAGGTCTCAGTAATCAGCAGTACTTC. Its translation is CASSQDTTGLSNQQYF. The V call is TRBV4-3, the J call TRBJ2-7; a possible D gene is TRBD1 (6 bases). From germline, CDR1 is LGHNA and CDR2 YSLEER. Deletions cut 0 bases from V and 8 bases from J, with 20 bases between. The CDR3 consists of 16 residues.

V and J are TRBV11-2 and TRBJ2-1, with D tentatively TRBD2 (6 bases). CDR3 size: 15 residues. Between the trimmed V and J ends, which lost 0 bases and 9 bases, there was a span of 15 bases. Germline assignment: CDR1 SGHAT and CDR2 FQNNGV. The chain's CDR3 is CASSLEAGFPGEQFF. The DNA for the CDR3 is TGTGCCAGCAGCTTAGAGGCGGGGTTTCCGGGTGAGCAGTTCTTC.

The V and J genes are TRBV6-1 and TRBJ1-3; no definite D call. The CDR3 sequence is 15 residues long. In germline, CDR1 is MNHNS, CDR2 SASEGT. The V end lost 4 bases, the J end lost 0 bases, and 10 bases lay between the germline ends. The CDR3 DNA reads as TGTGCCAGCAGTGGTCAAACGATCTCTGGAAACACCATATATTTT. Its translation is CASSGQTISGNTIYF.

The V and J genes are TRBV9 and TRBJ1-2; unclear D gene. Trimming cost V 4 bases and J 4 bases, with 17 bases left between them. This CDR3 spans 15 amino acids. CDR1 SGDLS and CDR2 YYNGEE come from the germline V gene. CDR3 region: CASSPSVGTAYGYTF. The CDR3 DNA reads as TGTGCCAGCAGCCCCAGTGTGGGAACTGCCTATGGCTACACCTTC.

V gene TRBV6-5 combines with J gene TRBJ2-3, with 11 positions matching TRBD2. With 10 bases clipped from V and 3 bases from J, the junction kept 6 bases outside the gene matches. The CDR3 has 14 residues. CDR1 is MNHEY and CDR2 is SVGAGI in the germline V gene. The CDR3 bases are TGTGCCACCCGAACTAGCGGGAGTACAGATACGCAGTATTTT. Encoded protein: CATRTSGSTDTQYF.

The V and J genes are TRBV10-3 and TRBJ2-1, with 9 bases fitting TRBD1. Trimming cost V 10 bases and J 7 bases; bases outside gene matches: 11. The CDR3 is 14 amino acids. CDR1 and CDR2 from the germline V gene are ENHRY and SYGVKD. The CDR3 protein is CATTTGGMMNEQFF. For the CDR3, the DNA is TGTGCCACCACGACAGGGGGAATGATGAATGAGCAGTTCTTC.

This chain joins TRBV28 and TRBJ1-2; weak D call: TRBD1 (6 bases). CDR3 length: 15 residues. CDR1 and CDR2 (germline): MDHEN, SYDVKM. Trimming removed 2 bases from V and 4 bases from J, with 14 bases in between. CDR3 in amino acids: CASSLQTGGIYGYTF. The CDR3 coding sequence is TGTGCCAGCAGTTTACAGACAGGTGGAATCTATGGCTACACCTTC.

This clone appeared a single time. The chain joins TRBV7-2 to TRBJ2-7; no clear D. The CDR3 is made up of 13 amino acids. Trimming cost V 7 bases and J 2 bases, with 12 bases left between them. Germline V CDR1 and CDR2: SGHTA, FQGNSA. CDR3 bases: TGTGCCAGCAACTTGCAACCCCCCTACGAGCAGTACTTC. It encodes CASNLQPPYEQYF.

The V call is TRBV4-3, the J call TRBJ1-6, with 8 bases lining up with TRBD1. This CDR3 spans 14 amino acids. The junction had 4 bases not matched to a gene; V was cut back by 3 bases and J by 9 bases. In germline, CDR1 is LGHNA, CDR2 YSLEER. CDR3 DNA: TGCGCCAGCAGCCAGGGGGACAGGCCTTCACCCCTCCACTTT. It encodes CASSQGDRPSPLHF.

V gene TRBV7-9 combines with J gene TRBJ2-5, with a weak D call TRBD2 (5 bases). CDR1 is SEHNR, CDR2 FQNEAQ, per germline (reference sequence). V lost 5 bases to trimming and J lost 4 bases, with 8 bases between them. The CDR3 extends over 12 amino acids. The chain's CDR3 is CASSTRLETQYF. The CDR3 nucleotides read TGTGCCAGCAGCACTAGGTTAGAGACCCAGTACTTC. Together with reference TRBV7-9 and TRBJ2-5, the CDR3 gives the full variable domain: DTGVSQNPRHKITKRGQNVTFRCDPISEHNRLYWYRQTLGQGPEFLTYFQNEAQLEKSRLLSDRFSAERPKGSFSTLEIQRTEQGDSAMYLCASSTRLETQYFGPGTRLLVL.

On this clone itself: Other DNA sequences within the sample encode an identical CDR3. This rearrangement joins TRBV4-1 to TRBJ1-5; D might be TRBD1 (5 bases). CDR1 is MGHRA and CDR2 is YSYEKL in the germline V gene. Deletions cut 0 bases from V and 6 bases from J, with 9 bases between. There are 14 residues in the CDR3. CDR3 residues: CASSQDGGGQPQHF. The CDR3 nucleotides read TGCGCCAGCAGCCAAGACGGGGGGGGTCAGCCCCAGCATTTT.

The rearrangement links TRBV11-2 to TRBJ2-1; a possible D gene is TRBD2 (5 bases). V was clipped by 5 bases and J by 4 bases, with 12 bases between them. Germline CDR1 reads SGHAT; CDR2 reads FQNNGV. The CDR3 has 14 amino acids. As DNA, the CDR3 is TGTGCCAGCAGCCCCCCGGGCGGGTACAATGAGCAGTTCTTC. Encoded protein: CASSPPGGYNEQFF.

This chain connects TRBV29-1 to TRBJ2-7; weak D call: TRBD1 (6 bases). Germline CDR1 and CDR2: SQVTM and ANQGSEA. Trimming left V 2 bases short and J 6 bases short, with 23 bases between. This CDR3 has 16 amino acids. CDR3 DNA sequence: TGCAGCGTTGAAACCCGCCCAGGGGTGTACGGTTCCGAGCAGTACTTC. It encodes CSVETRPGVYGSEQYF.

In DNA form, the CDR3 reads TGTGCCAGCAGTCTACGACAGGGGGTGAACACTGAAGCTTTCTTT. Its translation: CASSLRQGVNTEAFF. This chain links TRBV6-1 with TRBJ1-1, with TRBD1 matching over 9 bases. CDR1 is MNHNS and CDR2 is SASEGT in the germline V gene. This CDR3 spans 15 amino acids. V shed 5 bases and J 0 bases; nucleotides not matched to a gene: 4.

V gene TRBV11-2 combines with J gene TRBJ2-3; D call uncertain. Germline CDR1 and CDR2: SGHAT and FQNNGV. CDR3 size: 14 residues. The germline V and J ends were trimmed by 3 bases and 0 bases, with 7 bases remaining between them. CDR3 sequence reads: CASSFRPSTDTQYF. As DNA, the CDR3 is TGTGCCAGCAGCTTCAGACCGAGCACAGATACGCAGTATTTT.

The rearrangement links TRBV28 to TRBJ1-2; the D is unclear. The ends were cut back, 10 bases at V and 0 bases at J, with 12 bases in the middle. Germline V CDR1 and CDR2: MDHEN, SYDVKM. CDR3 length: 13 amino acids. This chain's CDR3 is CATTTHANYGYTF. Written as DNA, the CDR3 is TGTGCCACCACGACACACGCTAACTATGGCTACACCTTC.

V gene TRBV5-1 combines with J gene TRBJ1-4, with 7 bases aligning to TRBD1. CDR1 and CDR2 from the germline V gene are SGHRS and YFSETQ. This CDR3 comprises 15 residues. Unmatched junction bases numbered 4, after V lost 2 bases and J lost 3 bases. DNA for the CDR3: TGCGCCAGCAGCTTCCGGGACAGTGCTAATGAAAAACTGTTTTTT. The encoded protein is CASSFRDSANEKLFF. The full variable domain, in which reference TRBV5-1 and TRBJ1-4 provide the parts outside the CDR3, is KAGVTQTPRYLIKTRGQQVTLSCSPISGHRSVSWYQQTPGQGLQFLFEYFSETQRNKGNFPGRFSGRQFSNSRSEMNVSTLELGDSALYLCASSFRDSANEKLFFGSGTQLSVL.

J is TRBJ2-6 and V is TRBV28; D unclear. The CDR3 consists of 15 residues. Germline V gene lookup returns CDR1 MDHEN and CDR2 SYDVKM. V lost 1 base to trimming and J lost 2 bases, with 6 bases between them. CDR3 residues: CASSLSVPGANVLTF. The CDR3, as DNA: TGTGCCAGCAGTTTATCTGTTCCTGGGGCCAACGTCCTGACTTTC.

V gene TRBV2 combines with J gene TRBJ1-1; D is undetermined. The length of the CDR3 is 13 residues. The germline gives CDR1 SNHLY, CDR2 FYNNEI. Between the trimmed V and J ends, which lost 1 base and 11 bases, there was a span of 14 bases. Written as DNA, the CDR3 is TGTGCCAGCAGTGAAGAGGTTTACTCGGGGGCTTTCTTT. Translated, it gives CASSEEVYSGAFF.

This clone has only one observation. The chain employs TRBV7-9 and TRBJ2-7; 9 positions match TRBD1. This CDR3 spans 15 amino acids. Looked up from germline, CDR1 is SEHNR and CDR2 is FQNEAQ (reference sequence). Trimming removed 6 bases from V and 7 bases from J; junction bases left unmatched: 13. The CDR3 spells CASSSGTGTSKEQYF. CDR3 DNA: TGTGCCAGCAGTTCCGGGACAGGGACCTCTAAGGAGCAGTACTTC. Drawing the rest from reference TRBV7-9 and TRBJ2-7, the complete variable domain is DTGVSQNPRHKITKRGQNVTFRCDPISEHNRLYWYRQTLGQGPEFLTYFQNEAQLEKSRLLSDRFSAERPKGSFSTLEIQRTEQGDSAMYLCASSSGTGTSKEQYFGPGTRLTVT.

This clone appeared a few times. The CDR3 bases are TGTGCCAGCAGTGAAACCCCGACTAGGGACGAGCAGTACTTC. Translation: CASSETPTRDEQYF. This sequence joins TRBV2 and TRBJ2-7; a weak D match, TRBD2 (6 bases). The CDR3 is made up of 14 amino acids. Trimming left V 2 bases short and J 5 bases short, with 13 bases between. Germline values: CDR1 SNHLY, CDR2 FYNNEI. Full variable domain (outside the CDR3, taken from reference TRBV2 and TRBJ2-7): EPEVTQTPSHQVTQMGQEVILRCVPISNHLYFYWYRQILGQKVEFLVSFYNNEISEKSEIFDDQFSVERPDGSNFTLKIRSTKLEDSAMYFCASSETPTRDEQYFGPGTRLTVT.

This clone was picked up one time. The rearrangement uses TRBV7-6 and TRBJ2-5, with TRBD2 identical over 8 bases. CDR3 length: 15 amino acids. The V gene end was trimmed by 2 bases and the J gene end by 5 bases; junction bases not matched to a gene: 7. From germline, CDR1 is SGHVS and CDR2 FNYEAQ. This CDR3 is CASSLSQGLGETQYF. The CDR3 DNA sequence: TGTGCCAGCAGCTTATCACAGGGACTAGGGGAGACCCAGTACTTC.